Reported below is one T cell receptor beta chain. Antigen specificity is unknown. CDR1 and CDR2 from the germline V gene are KGHDR and SFDVKD. This CDR3 has 15 amino acids. V was pared by 3 bases and J by 2 bases, with 3 bases of the junction left unmatched. TCRdb analysed the reads with MiXCR anew, one entry per CDR3 protein. The table shows approximately 120,000 distinct CDR3 sequences, with more than 30% occurring only once. The sample belongs to a study of T cell repertoires in cytomegalovirus infection. Whole-study context: Alongside well-studied HLA-B-restricted CMV epitopes, recently identified HLA-C-restricted CMV epitopes were also used.

Broader study findings: Across the ex vivo response, the dominant clonotypes were HLA-C-restricted CMV-specific TCR beta clonotypes. Cumulative frequency of public TCR beta families picked out carriers of CMV plus the relevant HLA.

This sequence originates from a human donor in good health (CMV status not recorded). Some clones in this sample may be carry-over from other donors' samples. V gene TRBV24-1 combines with J gene TRBJ2-1; TRBD1 matches at 7 bases. The starting material was CD8+ T cells from cultured PBMCs, obtained from culture after CMV antigen stimulation. The CDR3 DNA reads as TGTGCCACCAGTGATCCCCAGGGGGCCTACAATGAGCAGTTCTTC. This sequence encodes CATSDPQGAYNEQFF.